The 29 T cell receptor beta chains reported below all come from one sample, sequenced in a study of T cell repertoires in ileal Crohn's disease. Indicated time point: neoterminal ileum biopsy at postoperative endoscopy, about 6 months after surgery. Measured with immunoSEQ multiplex PCR; TCRdb has only the in-frame clones, and not every one. The table lists 9,500 to 15,000 clones, 82% of them singletons. Sequencing input: ileal tissue. These receptors all come from an adult with Crohn's disease.

The chain employs TRBV4-1 and TRBJ2-7, with 9 bases aligning to TRBD1. V lost 4 bases and J lost 5; bases outside the gene matches: 6. Germline V gives CDR1 MGHRA, CDR2 YSYEKL. The CDR3 is made up of 14 amino acids. CDR3 in DNA: TGCGCCAGCAGCCGGGACAGGGAGTCGAACGAGCAGTACTTC. Amino acid sequence: CASSRDRESNEQYF.

The chain joins TRBV9 to TRBJ1-2; perhaps TRBD1 as D (6 bases). Trimming removed 5 bases at V and 8 bases at J, with 22 bases between. The CDR3 totals 15 residues. Germline V gene sequence: CDR1 SGDLS, CDR2 YYNGEE. Here the CDR3 reads CASSDLTGGAEGYTF. CDR3 nucleotide sequence: TGTGCCAGCAGTGACTTGACGGGGGGCGCGGAGGGCTACACCTTC. Combining the CDR3 with reference TRBV9 and TRBJ1-2 gives the whole variable domain DSGVTQTPKHLITATGQRVTLRCSPRSGDLSVYWYQQSLDQGLQFLIQYYNGEERAKGNILERFSAQQFPDLHSELNLSSLELGDSALYFCASSDLTGGAEGYTFGSGTRLTVV.

This clone appeared a single time. This sequence joins TRBV4-1 and TRBJ1-5; 9 bases line up with TRBD1. The CDR3 spans 17 residues. Germline V gene lookup returns CDR1 MGHRA and CDR2 YSYEKL. V trimming: 5 bases; J trimming: 7 bases; junction bases outside the gene matches: 15. The CDR3 sequence: CASSSVTGGANIQPQHF. CDR3 DNA sequence: TGCGCCAGCAGCTCAGTTACAGGGGGCGCGAACATCCAGCCCCAGCATTTT.

The rearrangement links TRBV10-3 to TRBJ2-7, with D possibly TRBD2 on 6 matching bases. Germline V gives CDR1 ENHRY, CDR2 SYGVKD. This CDR3 spans 15 amino acids. V was clipped by 2 bases and J by 0 bases, with 11 bases between them. Here the CDR3 reads CAISEPGSFSYEQYF. The DNA for the CDR3 is TGTGCCATCAGTGAGCCCGGGAGTTTCTCCTACGAGCAGTACTTC.

The gene calls are TRBV5-1 and TRBJ1-2; 9 nucleotides agree with TRBD1. Germline CDR1 SGHRS, CDR2 YFSETQ. V lost 4 bases to trimming and J lost 2 bases; unmatched junction nucleotides: 9. This CDR3 has 16 residues. The CDR3 is CASSERPGQGNYGYTF. DNA of the CDR3: TGCGCCAGCAGCGAACGCCCGGGACAGGGCAACTATGGCTACACCTTC.

This chain links TRBV19 with TRBJ2-1; 12 nucleotides align to TRBD2. V was clipped by 7 bases and J by 3 bases; unmatched bases: 7. The germline CDR1 and CDR2 sequences are LNHDA and SQIVND (reference sequence). This CDR3 is 16 amino acids long. The CDR3 protein is CASTKTSGGFYNEQFF. DNA of the CDR3: TGTGCCAGTACTAAGACTAGCGGGGGATTCTACAATGAGCAGTTCTTC.

The CDR3 nucleotides read TGTGCCAGCTCACCACGGACAGTCAATGAGCAGTTCTTC. It specifies CASSPRTVNEQFF. The chain employs TRBV18 and TRBJ2-1; D may be TRBD1 (6 bases). The CDR3 runs 13 residues. V was cut by 1 base and J by 6 bases, with 7 bases left in between. Germline V gives CDR1 KGHSH, CDR2 LQKENI.

This clone was counted only a few times. This chain links TRBV18 with TRBJ2-5, with 12 bases fitting TRBD1. TRBJ2-7 matches the DNA end more closely, so the J call is doubtful. The CDR3 runs to 16 residues. Germline-derived CDR1 and CDR2 are KGHSH and LQKENI. The CDR3 here is CASSPQGTGGGYEQYF. The CDR3 DNA reads as TGTGCCAGCTCACCACAGGGGACAGGGGGCGGCTACGAGCAGTACTTC.

The chain couples TRBV5-4 to TRBJ1-1; D gene uncertain. Germline V CDR1 and CDR2: SGHNT, YYREEE (reference sequence). This CDR3 has 14 amino acids. Trimming removed 4 bases at V and 2 bases at J, with 12 bases between. The CDR3 DNA follows: TGTGCCAGCAGCGTCCGGGGATTTAACACTGAAGCTTTCTTT. This codes for CASSVRGFNTEAFF.

As DNA, the CDR3 is TGTGCCAGCAGCACACAGGGAAACACCATATATTTT. Encoded protein: CASSTQGNTIYF. The rearrangement links TRBV5-6 to TRBJ1-3; D is uncertain. CDR3 length equals 12 residues. V was clipped by 4 bases and J by 4 bases, with 6 bases between them. Germline V lookup: CDR1 SGHDT, CDR2 YYEEEE.

This rearrangement joins TRBV4-2 to TRBJ1-2; D not certain. V shed 1 base and J shed 3 bases, with 9 bases lying between them. The germline V gene has CDR1 LGHNA and CDR2 YNFKEQ. The CDR3 loop spans 14 amino acids. DNA for the CDR3: TGTGCCAGCAGCCAAGGAGAGGAGTACTATGGCTACACCTTC. This codes for CASSQGEEYYGYTF.

This clone was counted between two and nine times. The chain recombines TRBV5-1 with TRBJ1-1; 8 bases agree with TRBD1. From germline, CDR1 is SGHRS and CDR2 YFSETQ. This CDR3 spans 14 amino acids. Trimming removed 0 bases from V and 4 bases from J; junction bases left unmatched: 2. The CDR3 spells CASSLEGQGTEAFF. In nucleotides, the CDR3 is TGCGCCAGCAGCTTGGAAGGACAGGGCACTGAAGCTTTCTTT.

The chain employs TRBV9 and TRBJ2-7; 7 positions match TRBD1. After removal of 0 bases from V and 2 bases from J, the junction contained 5 bases not matched to a gene. CDR3 length equals 15 residues. From germline, CDR1 is SGDLS and CDR2 YYNGEE. The CDR3 protein is CASSVEPTGTYEQYF. The CDR3 DNA sequence: TGTGCCAGCAGCGTAGAGCCGACAGGGACCTACGAGCAGTACTTC.

This sequence joins TRBV11-3 and TRBJ2-7, with D possibly being TRBD1 (6 bases). V was clipped by 5 bases and J by 6 bases, with 11 bases between them. The germline CDR1 and CDR2 sequences are SGHNT and YENEEA. The CDR3 contains 12 residues. CDR3 in amino acids: CASSAQGTEQYF. CDR3 nucleotides: TGTGCCAGCAGCGCACAGGGAACCGAGCAGTACTTC.

The chain couples TRBV5-6 to TRBJ2-5, with TRBD2 matching over 7 bases. The germline V gene encodes CDR1 SGHDT and CDR2 YYEEEE. This CDR3 spans 15 amino acids. Trimming removed 1 base from V and 5 bases from J; junction bases left unmatched: 8. The CDR3 DNA reads TGTGCCAGCAGCTTGATGCCGGGAGGAGTTGAGACCCAGTACTTC. Its translation is CASSLMPGGVETQYF.

This clone came up once. This chain uses TRBV5-1 with TRBJ1-6; perhaps TRBD1 as D (5 bases). This CDR3 is built from 15 residues. In germline, CDR1 is SGHRS, CDR2 YFSETQ. V dropped 4 bases and J dropped 10 bases, with 18 bases sitting between them. The CDR3 bases are TGCGCCAGCAGCGCGGCAACAGGTGCGGAATCACCCCTCCACTTT. Translation: CASSAATGAESPLHF.

The chain employs TRBV9 and TRBJ2-7, with D perhaps TRBD1 (6 bases). The CDR3 covers 12 residues. Per germline, CDR1 SGDLS and CDR2 YYNGEE. Trimming removed 3 bases from V and 3 bases from J, with 7 bases in between. For the CDR3, the DNA is TGTGCCAGCAGCGCCAGGGGCTACGAGCAGTACTTC. Residues: CASSARGYEQYF. The complete variable domain, with remaining parts taken from reference TRBV9 and TRBJ2-7, reads DSGVTQTPKHLITATGQRVTLRCSPRSGDLSVYWYQQSLDQGLQFLIQYYNGEERAKGNILERFSAQQFPDLHSELNLSSLELGDSALYFCASSARGYEQYFGPGTRLTVT.

The chain employs TRBV4-1 and TRBJ2-2; 8 bases align to TRBD2. The V gene's germline CDR1 is MGHRA and CDR2 YSYEKL. The CDR3 sequence is 16 residues long. J was trimmed by 3 bases and V by 2 bases; bases with no gene match: 5. This CDR3 reads CASSQHSGIYTGELFF. CDR3 bases: TGCGCCAGCAGCCAACATAGCGGGATTTACACCGGGGAGCTGTTTTTT.

The rearrangement joins TRBV19 to TRBJ1-3; TRBD1 agrees at 9 bases. J was trimmed by 7 bases and V by 9 bases; bases with no gene match: 13. This CDR3 is built from 15 residues. From germline, CDR1 is LNHDA and CDR2 SQIVND (reference sequence). The CDR3 protein is CASWTGEFQRNTIYF. CDR3 nucleotide sequence: TGTGCCAGCTGGACAGGGGAGTTCCAACGGAACACCATATATTTT.

The CDR3, as DNA: TGCAGCGTTGGTGATCAGACTATTAACTATGGCTACACCTTC. Residues: CSVGDQTINYGYTF. The chain carries TRBV29-1 and TRBJ1-2; no clear D gene. Trimming removed 4 bases from V and 1 base from J, with 13 bases in between. CDR3 length equals 14 residues. Germline V gene sequence: CDR1 SQVTM, CDR2 ANQGSEA.

The table lists this clone with a few counts. V and J are TRBV18 and TRBJ1-2, with 8 bases identical to TRBD1. CDR1 and CDR2 (germline): KGHSH, LQKENI. J lost 5 bases, V lost 3 bases, and 8 bases had no gene match. The CDR3 runs to 15 residues. The chain's CDR3 is CASSPTTGEGYGYTF. The CDR3 region has the DNA TGTGCCAGCTCACCGACGACAGGGGAAGGGTATGGCTACACCTTC.

The J gene is TRBJ2-2, the V gene TRBV5-3, with 8 bases matching TRBD2. TRBV5-3 is an ORF; its function is uncertain. The ends lost 0 bases at V and 3 bases at J; junction bases unmatched: 4. There are 16 residues in the CDR3. In nucleotides, the CDR3 is TGTGCCAGAAGCTTGGATAGCGGGAAAGACACCGGGGAGCTGTTTTTT. Translation: CARSLDSGKDTGELFF.

This chain links TRBV7-8 with TRBJ1-1; D is possibly TRBD1 (5 bases). V lost 9 bases and J 4 bases, leaving 18 bases between the germline ends. Germline lookup yields CDR1 SGHVS and CDR2 FQNEAQ. The CDR3 runs to 14 residues. CDR3 coding DNA: TGTGCCAGTCAGCTATCAGGGCCGGGCACTGAAGCTTTCTTT. Residues: CASQLSGPGTEAFF.

The V and J genes are TRBV15 and TRBJ1-1, with TRBD1 identical over 8 bases. The CDR3 length is 16 residues. Per the germline V gene, CDR1 is LNHNV and CDR2 is YYDKDF (reference sequence). J gave up 1 base and V 0 bases, and 4 bases lay outside the gene matches. DNA for the CDR3: TGTGCCACCAGCAGAGACCCCGGACAGGGGAACACTGAAGCTTTCTTT. The encoded protein is CATSRDPGQGNTEAFF. Together with reference TRBV15 and TRBJ1-1, the CDR3 gives the full variable domain: DAMVIQNPRYQVTQFGKPVTLSCSQTLNHNVMYWYQQKSSQAPKLLFHYYDKDFNNEADTPDNFQSRRPNTSFCFLDIRSPGLGDTAMYLCATSRDPGQGNTEAFFGQGTRLTVV.

This chain connects TRBV18 to TRBJ1-2, with 7 bases matching TRBD1. Per the germline V gene, CDR1 is KGHSH and CDR2 is LQKENI. V lost 3 bases to trimming and J lost 3 bases; unmatched junction nucleotides: 4. The CDR3 contains 14 residues. The CDR3 reads CASSPSGQYYGYTF. CDR3 bases: TGTGCCAGCTCACCGTCGGGACAGTACTATGGCTACACCTTC. The full variable domain, completed using reference TRBV18 and TRBJ1-2, is NAGVMQNPRHLVRRRGQEARLRCSPMKGHSHVYWYRQLPEEGLKFMVYLQKENIIDESGMPKERFSAEFPKEGPSILRIQQVVRGDSAAYFCASSPSGQYYGYTFGSGTRLTVV.

This rearrangement joins TRBV19 to TRBJ1-2, with 8 bases that match TRBD1. The V gene end was trimmed by 9 bases and the J gene end by 4 bases; junction bases not matched to a gene: 7. Germline CDR1 is LNHDA and CDR2 is SQIVND (reference sequence). The CDR3 length is 13 residues. Here the CDR3 reads CASSTGAGYGYTF. The DNA of the CDR3 is TGTGCCAGCTCGACAGGGGCGGGCTATGGCTACACCTTC. The complete variable domain, with remaining parts taken from reference TRBV19 and TRBJ1-2, reads DGGITQSPKYLFRKEGQNVTLSCEQNLNHDAMYWYRQDPGQGLRLIYYSQIVNDFQKGDIAEGYSVSREKKESFPLTVTSAQKNPTAFYLCASSTGAGYGYTFGSGTRLTVV.

The V gene is TRBV28, the J gene TRBJ1-1; a weak D match, TRBD1 (6 bases). The CDR3 length is 13 residues. Germline values: CDR1 MDHEN, CDR2 SYDVKM. V gave up 2 bases and J gave up 11 bases, with 15 bases separating them. The CDR3 reads CASSLRWGLLAFF. CDR3 nucleotides: TGTGCCAGCAGTTTACGGTGGGGGCTCTTGGCTTTCTTT.

V and J are TRBV27 and TRBJ1-5; D unresolved. There are 14 residues in the CDR3. Trimming pared 2 bases from V and 3 bases from J, leaving 8 bases between. Germline V lookup: CDR1 MNHEY, CDR2 SMNVEV (reference sequence). CDR3 amino acids: CASSLTVYNQPQHF. The CDR3 DNA is TGTGCCAGCAGTTTAACGGTGTACAATCAGCCCCAGCATTTT.

This CDR3 is CASKGQGGRLAGVYEQYF. In DNA form, the CDR3 reads TGTGCCAGCAAGGGACAGGGGGGGAGACTAGCGGGAGTCTACGAGCAGTACTTC. V is TRBV2 and J is TRBJ2-7, with D maybe TRBD2 (12 bases). There are 18 residues in the CDR3. CDR1 is SNHLY and CDR2 is FYNNEI in the germline V gene. V was trimmed by 7 bases and J by 3 bases, leaving 28 bases between them.